This T cell receptor (gamma chain) appears in the sequencing data of a study of gamma delta lymphoproliferative disorders and STAT genes (dated by TCRdb to 2016 to 2019). Study-level background: The LymphoTrack Dx TCRG Assay was used to build gamma-chain libraries from a minimum of 50 ng of genomic DNA. Because no corresponding Invivoscribe delta assay was available, delta-chain libraries were prepared according to the EuroClonality-NGS working group standard operating procedure. The study profiled TCR gamma and delta CDR3 repertoires by deep sequencing in Tgammadelta lymphoproliferative disease patients and healthy controls, within a larger immunophenotypic and STAT-mutation study. To confirm results, a couple of gamma-chain samples and every delta-chain sample were sequenced twice. Results and caveats for the whole study, not just this receptor: Nearly all major patient gamma and delta clonotypes were public, shared with at least one healthy donor; only a couple of gamma clonotypes were private to disease. The authors pointed out that NGS specificity may be lower at low frequencies, so whether leukemic clones are public or private needs to be confirmed. When whole repertoires were clustered, gamma repertoires from patients formed a group apart from those of healthy controls, but delta repertoires showed no separation between the groups. Control T cells were likely spread across varied maturation stages, whereas leukemic cells were skewed toward terminal effectors, which potentially limits comparisons between patients and controls.

In both library methods, multiplex PCR was carried out with primers targeting conserved V and J regions of the TCR genes. Amplicons were purified, pooled and sequenced on an Illumina MiSeq platform. Per the authors' processing: MiXCR performed V(D)J alignment, clonotype assembly and translation, and VDJtools was used for functionality assessment and CDR3 repertoire analyses. CDR3 was defined according to IMGT, and analyses were limited to productive sequences using functional genes, with ORF genes and pseudogenes excluded. A custom Python script searched for identical amino acid CDR3s of major clonotypes (frequency >=5%) across all patients and controls. To compare clonotype frequencies between patients and controls, a one-sided non-parametric Wilcoxon test was applied. TCRdb reran clone calling on the public reads with CATT; rows sharing one DNA sequence were then combined. The V and J calls here are based on TCRdb, not the publication. This sample is represented by some 2,200 gamma-chain clones; 12% of them were singletons. The leading ten clones occupy around 20% of the sample.

By sample share, this clone is medium-sized (0.01 to 0.1%). What antigen it recognizes has not been identified. No much larger clone exists at a distance of one base, and base qualities are not known. Genomic DNA from peripheral blood mononuclear cells isolated from patients and controls was used for TCR sequencing. As controls, approximately 23 healthy adult blood donors (median age roughly 60 years; about 12 males and around eleven females) were included and were matched to patients for age and sex. Relative to germline, V is missing 1 base and J is missing 9 bases, with 6 bases of the junction outside any gene match. For CDR1 and CDR2, the germline V gene (reference sequence) lists GITISATS and ISYDGTV. Its CDR3 holds 16 amino acids, cysteine through phenylalanine. CDR3 DNA only is kept here, 48 bases in frame from base 1.

The TCR originated in a human donor in good health. The sequenced material came from blood. Recombination connected TRGV9 to TRGJP. Since TCRdb gives no J gene, matching the DNA to germline was used here to assign it. Here the CDR3 is given as CALWEVEGLGKKIKVF. The nucleotides are TGTGCCTTGTGGGAGGTAGAAGGGTTGGGCAAAAAAATCAAGGTATTT.